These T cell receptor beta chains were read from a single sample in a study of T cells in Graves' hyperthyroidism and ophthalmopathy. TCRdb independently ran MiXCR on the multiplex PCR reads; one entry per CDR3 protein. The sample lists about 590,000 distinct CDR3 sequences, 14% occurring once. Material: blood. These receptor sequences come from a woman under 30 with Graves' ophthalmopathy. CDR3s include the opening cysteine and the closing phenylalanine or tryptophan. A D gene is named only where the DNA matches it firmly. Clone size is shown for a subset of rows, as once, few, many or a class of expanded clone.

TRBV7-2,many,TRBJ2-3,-,CASSLDGGTPTDTQYF,TGTGCCAGCAGCTTAGACGGCGGGACGCCCACAGATACGCAGTATTTT
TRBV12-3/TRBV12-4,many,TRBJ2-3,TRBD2,CASSFPLAGGPDTQYF,TGTGCCAGCAGTTTCCCTCTAGCGGGAGGCCCAGATACGCAGTATTTT
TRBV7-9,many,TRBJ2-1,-,CASSLAQSYNEQFF,TGTGCCAGCAGCTTAGCGCAGTCCTACAATGAGCAGTTCTTC
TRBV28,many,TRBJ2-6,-,CASSLQVLSGANVLTF,TGTGCCAGCAGTTTACAGGTTCTCTCTGGGGCCAACGTCCTGACTTTC
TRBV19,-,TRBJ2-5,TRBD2,CASSTSGLAGVETQYF,TGTGCCAGTAGTACCTCCGGACTAGCGGGCGTGGAGACCCAGTACTTC
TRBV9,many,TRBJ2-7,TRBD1,CASSVDHTGDEQYF,TGTGCCAGCAGCGTAGATCACACAGGGGACGAGCAGTACTTC
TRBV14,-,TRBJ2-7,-,CASSPEQPHSYEQYF,TGTGCCAGCAGCCCCGAGCAGCCCCATTCCTACGAGCAGTACTTC
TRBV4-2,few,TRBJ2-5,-,CASSQEAGLQETQYF,TGTGCCAGCAGCCAAGAGGCCGGCCTTCAAGAGACCCAGTACTTC
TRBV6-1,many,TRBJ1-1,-,CASHTEAFF,TGTGCCAGCCATACTGAAGCTTTCTTT
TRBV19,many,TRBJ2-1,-,CASSIVPPPYNEQFF,TGTGCCAGTAGTATAGTCCCCCCTCCGTACAATGAGCAGTTCTTC
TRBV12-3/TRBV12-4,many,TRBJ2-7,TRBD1,CASSRTGSHEQYF,TGTGCCAGCAGTCGGACAGGGAGCCACGAGCAGTACTTC
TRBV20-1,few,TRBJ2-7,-,CSARDIRQGPYEQYF,TGCAGTGCTAGAGATATACGGCAGGGCCCCTACGAGCAGTACTTC
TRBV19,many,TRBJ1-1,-,CASQGQPGNTEAFF,TGTGCCAGTCAAGGACAGCCGGGGAACACTGAAGCTTTCTTT
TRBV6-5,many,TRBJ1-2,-,CASSYSGGGYTF,TGTGCCAGCAGTTACTCAGGGGGGGGCTACACCTTC
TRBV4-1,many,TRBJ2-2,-,CASGNAGELFF,TGCGCCAGCGGTAACGCCGGGGAGCTGTTTTTT
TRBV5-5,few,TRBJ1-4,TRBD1,CASSTHPMTGEELFF,TGTGCCAGCAGCACCCACCCTATGACAGGGGAAGAACTGTTTTTT
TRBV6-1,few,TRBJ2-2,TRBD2,CASSRTSGRGVTGELFF,TGTGCCAGCAGTAGGACTAGCGGGAGAGGGGTCACCGGGGAGCTGTTTTTT
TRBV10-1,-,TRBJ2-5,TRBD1,CATQGAARETQYF,TGCGCCACCCAGGGGGCCGCTCGGGAGACCCAGTACTTC
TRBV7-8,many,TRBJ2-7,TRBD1,CASSSRNDREYEQYF,TGTGCCAGCAGCTCCCGGAACGACAGGGAATACGAGCAGTACTTC
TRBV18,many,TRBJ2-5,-,CASSPPFSARFQETQYF,TGTGCCAGCTCACCACCCTTTTCGGCCAGATTCCAAGAGACCCAGTACTTC
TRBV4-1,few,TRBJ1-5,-,CASSQETQGYWQPQHF,TGCGCCAGCAGCCAAGAGACTCAGGGGTATTGGCAGCCCCAGCATTTT
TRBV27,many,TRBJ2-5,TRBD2,CASSWTGTSGRAGMKTQYF,TGTGCCAGCAGTTGGACCGGGACTAGCGGGAGGGCCGGGATGAAGACCCAGTACTTC
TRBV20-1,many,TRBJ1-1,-,CSARDGRSTEAFF,TGCAGTGCTAGAGATGGCAGGAGCACTGAAGCTTTCTTT
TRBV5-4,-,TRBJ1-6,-,CASASGAGVESPLHF,TGTGCCAGCGCATCCGGAGCGGGGGTCGAGTCACCCCTCCACTTT
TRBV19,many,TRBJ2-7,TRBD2,CASSPQAGGRYEQYF,TGTGCCAGTAGTCCCCAAGCGGGAGGGCGGTACGAGCAGTACTTC
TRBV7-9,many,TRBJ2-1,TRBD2,CASSFSSGRAGDNEQFF,TGTGCCAGCAGTTTTTCTAGCGGGAGGGCCGGGGACAATGAGCAGTTCTTC
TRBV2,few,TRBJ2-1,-,CASNQGEYNEQFF,TGTGCCAGCAACCAGGGAGAATACAATGAGCAGTTCTTC
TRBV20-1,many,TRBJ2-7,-,CSARDRPTSLRHYEQYF,TGCAGTGCTCGGGACCGCCCCACCTCTCTGAGACACTACGAGCAGTACTTC
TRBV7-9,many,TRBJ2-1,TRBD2,CASSRTSGRFNEQFF,TGTGCCAGCAGCCGAACTAGCGGGAGGTTCAATGAGCAGTTCTTC
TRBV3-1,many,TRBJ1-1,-,CASSFGRGTGTEAFF,TGTGCCAGCAGCTTCGGACGAGGGACGGGGACTGAAGCTTTCTTT
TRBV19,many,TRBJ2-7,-,CASSIETDGDYEQYF,TGTGCCAGTAGTATAGAGACAGATGGGGACTACGAGCAGTACTTC
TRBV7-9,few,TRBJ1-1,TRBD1,CASSLEDRGAFF,TGTGCCAGCAGCTTAGAGGACAGGGGAGCTTTCTTT
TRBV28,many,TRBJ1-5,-,CASTQTPGNQPQHF,TGTGCCAGCACCCAAACCCCGGGAAATCAGCCCCAGCATTTT
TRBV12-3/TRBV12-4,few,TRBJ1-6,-,CASSTGTLYNSPLHF,TGTGCCAGCAGTACCGGGACTCTTTATAATTCACCCCTCCACTTT
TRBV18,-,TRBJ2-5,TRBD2,CASSGTSMISPRLGTQYF,TGTGCCAGCTCAGGGACTAGCATGATCAGCCCTCGCCTAGGGACCCAGTACTTC
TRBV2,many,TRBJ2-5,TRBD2,CASRTSGSRETQYF,TGTGCCAGCAGGACTAGCGGGAGCCGAGAGACCCAGTACTTC
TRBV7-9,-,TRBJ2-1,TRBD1,CATSDPKDRGPHNEQFF,TGTGCCACCAGTGATCCTAAGGACAGGGGGCCCCACAATGAGCAGTTCTTC
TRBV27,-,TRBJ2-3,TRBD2,CASSLSGGGSTDTQYF,TGTGCCAGCAGTCTCTCGGGAGGGGGTAGCACAGATACGCAGTATTTT
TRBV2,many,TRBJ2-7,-,CASSEIEQYF,TGTGCCAGCAGTGAGATCGAGCAGTACTTC
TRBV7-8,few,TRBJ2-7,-,CASSPLVRAYEQYF,TGTGCCAGCAGCCCCCTCGTCAGGGCCTACGAGCAGTACTTC
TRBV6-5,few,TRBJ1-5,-,CASSYLFGGISNQPQHF,TGTGCCAGCAGTTACCTTTTCGGGGGAATCAGCAATCAGCCCCAGCATTTT
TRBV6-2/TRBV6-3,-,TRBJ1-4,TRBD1,CASSYFPGGEKLFF,TGTGCCAGCAGTTACTTTCCAGGGGGGGAAAAACTGTTTTTT
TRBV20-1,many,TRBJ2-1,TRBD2,CSARVSGRGRNEQFF,TGCAGTGCTAGAGTTAGCGGGAGGGGGCGAAATGAGCAGTTCTTC
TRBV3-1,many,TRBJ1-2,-,CASSLREEIYGYTF,TGTGCCAGCAGCCTCCGAGAAGAGATCTATGGCTACACCTTC
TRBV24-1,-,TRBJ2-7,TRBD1,CATSDGGTGDYEQYF,TGTGCCACCAGTGATGGGGGGACAGGGGACTACGAGCAGTACTTC
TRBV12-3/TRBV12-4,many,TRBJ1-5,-,CASRPPGNQPQHF,TGTGCCAGCAGGCCTCCTGGCAATCAGCCCCAGCATTTT
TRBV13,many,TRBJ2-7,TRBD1,CASSSTPGQGVYEQYF,TGTGCCAGCAGCTCTACTCCGGGACAGGGTGTATACGAGCAGTACTTC
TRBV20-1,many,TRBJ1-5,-,CSARDRDRGNQPQHF,TGCAGTGCTAGAGATCGAGATAGGGGGAATCAGCCCCAGCATTTT
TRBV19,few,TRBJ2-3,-,CASSTSVSTDTQYF,TGTGCCAGTAGTACTAGCGTTAGCACAGATACGCAGTATTTT
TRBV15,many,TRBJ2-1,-,CATSRVGWSVGQFF,TGTGCCACCAGCAGAGTGGGTTGGTCGGTGGGGCAGTTCTTC
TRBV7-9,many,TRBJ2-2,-,CASSPWLGRVANTGELFF,TGTGCCAGCAGCCCCTGGCTGGGACGGGTCGCGAACACCGGGGAGCTGTTTTTT
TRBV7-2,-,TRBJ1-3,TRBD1,CASSFIRDRAGNTIYF,TGTGCCAGCAGCTTTATCCGGGACAGGGCTGGAAACACCATATATTTT
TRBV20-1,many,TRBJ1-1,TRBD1,CSAPRAGGPNTEAFF,TGCAGTGCGCCGAGGGCAGGGGGACCGAACACTGAAGCTTTCTTT
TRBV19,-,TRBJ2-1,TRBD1,CASSIRDRNHCNEQFF,TGTGCCAGTAGTATTCGGGACAGGAACCACTGCAATGAGCAGTTCTTC
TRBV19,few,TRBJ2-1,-,CASSIPGMKGNEQFF,TGTGCCAGTAGTATACCAGGGATGAAGGGAAATGAGCAGTTCTTC